Shown below are 15 T cell receptor beta chains from a single sample sequenced in a study of blood T cell repertoires in COVID-19. Profiling relied on immunoSEQ multiplex PCR, and the TCRdb table lists in-frame clones only, not all of them. This sample has about 89,000 clones, with roughly 78% found just once. The sequencing input was peripheral blood. The receptors come from a woman over 75 with acute or convalescent COVID-19.

J is TRBJ2-7 and V is TRBV9; maybe TRBD1 (5 bases). The assigned J gene may be wrong: the sequence end matches TRBJ2-1 better. This CDR3 is 17 amino acids long. The germline V gene has CDR1 SGDLS and CDR2 YYNGEE. CDR3 DNA: TGTGCCAGCAGCGTGGGGCCTGAAAACCCACCGAGGAATGAGCAGTTCTTC. This sequence encodes CASSVGPENPPRNEQFF.

J is TRBJ2-7 and V is TRBV4-3; no clear D gene. CDR1 LGHNA and CDR2 YSLEER come from the germline V gene. V lost 0 bases, J lost 1 base, and 4 bases lay in between. This CDR3 has 13 residues. As DNA, the CDR3 is TGCGCCAGCAGCCAAGACAGTTCCTACGAGCAGTACTTC. It translates to CASSQDSSYEQYF.

DNA for the CDR3: TGTGCCAGCAGTTGGACAGGGGGCGATGGCTACACCTTC. It yields the protein CASSWTGGDGYTF. The rearrangement links TRBV2 to TRBJ1-2, with 11 bases fitting TRBD1. CDR3 length: 13 amino acids. Germline assignment: CDR1 SNHLY and CDR2 FYNNEI. V trimming: 5 bases; J trimming: 6 bases; junction bases outside the gene matches: 2.

The chain combines TRBV18 with TRBJ2-7; no firm D call. Trimming removed 0 bases from V and 3 bases from J, with 6 bases in between. The CDR3 sequence is 13 residues long. The germline V gene has CDR1 KGHSH and CDR2 LQKENI. CDR3: CASSPPGGYEQYF. The CDR3, as DNA: TGTGCCAGCTCACCACCCGGTGGCTACGAGCAGTACTTC.

This clone has a single count. V and J are TRBV30 and TRBJ1-2; no reliable D call. Germline lookup yields CDR1 GTSNPN and CDR2 SVGIG (reference sequence). The CDR3 is made up of 12 amino acids. Trimming removed 5 bases at V and 8 bases at J, with 15 bases between. The CDR3 protein is CAWGLGRTGYTF. CDR3 nucleotide sequence: TGTGCCTGGGGCCTTGGGCGAACGGGCTACACCTTC. The full variable domain, rest sourced from reference TRBV30 and TRBJ1-2, is SQTIHQWPATLVQPVGSPLSLECTVEGTSNPNLYWYRQAAGRGLQLLFYSVGIGQISSEVPQNLSASRPQDRQFILSSKKLLLSDSGFYLCAWGLGRTGYTFGSGTRLTVV.

The gene calls are TRBV7-2 and TRBJ2-3; TRBD2 aligns across 12 bases. The ends lost 3 bases at V and 0 bases at J; junction bases unmatched: 10. Germline V lookup: CDR1 SGHTA, CDR2 FQGNSA. The CDR3 is 19 residues long. The CDR3 protein is CASSFMILAGGLSTDTQYF. The CDR3 nucleotides read TGTGCCAGCAGCTTTATGATACTAGCGGGGGGCCTTAGCACAGATACGCAGTATTTT.

The chain has TRBV6-1 and TRBJ1-1; D remains ambiguous. The V end lost 1 base, the J end lost 6 bases, and 9 bases lay between the germline ends. From germline, CDR1 is MNHNS and CDR2 SASEGT. This CDR3 region has 13 residues. The CDR3 DNA reads TGTGCCAGCAGTGAAGTTAAGGGAGCTGAAGCTTTCTTT. It encodes CASSEVKGAEAFF.

Here the CDR3 DNA reads TGTGCCAGTAGTATGGTCAGGGGGCTAGCCAAAAACATTCAGTACTTC. Amino acids: CASSMVRGLAKNIQYF. The chain combines TRBV19 with TRBJ2-4; TRBD1 matches at 8 bases. V gave up 3 bases and J gave up 0 bases; unmatched junction bases: 4. The CDR3 extends over 16 amino acids. Germline-derived CDR1 and CDR2 are LNHDA and SQIVND (reference sequence). Drawing the rest from reference TRBV19 and TRBJ2-4, the complete variable domain is DGGITQSPKYLFRKEGQNVTLSCEQNLNHDAMYWYRQDPGQGLRLIYYSQIVNDFQKGDIAEGYSVSREKKESFPLTVTSAQKNPTAFYLCASSMVRGLAKNIQYFGAGTRLSVL.

A few counts support this clone. The chain employs TRBV9 and TRBJ1-3; 8 positions match TRBD1. Trimming removed 4 bases from V and 3 bases from J; junction bases left unmatched: 6. The CDR3 loop spans 15 amino acids. CDR1 and CDR2 from the germline V gene are SGDLS and YYNGEE. The CDR3: CASSSQGAGGNTIYF. CDR3 DNA sequence: TGTGCCAGCAGCTCCCAGGGGGCGGGTGGAAACACCATATATTTT.

The V call is TRBV9, the J call TRBJ2-1, with TRBD2 matching 12 bases. This CDR3 has 17 amino acids. V shed 2 bases, J shed 7 bases, and the junction held 10 bases outside the gene matches. Per germline, CDR1 SGDLS and CDR2 YYNGEE. In DNA form, the CDR3 reads TGTGCCAGCAGCGTCCCCCGGACTAGCGGGGTTGGGAATGAGCAGTTCTTC. Translating gives CASSVPRTSGVGNEQFF.

The rearrangement links TRBV3-1 (or the pseudogene TRBV3-2) to TRBJ2-5, with D maybe TRBD2 (5 bases). CDR1 and CDR2 (germline): LGHDT, YNNKEL (reference sequence). The CDR3 length is 14 residues. V shed 4 bases and J shed 1 base, with 10 bases lying between them. Here the CDR3 DNA reads TGTGCCAGCAGCCGCTCGGACTTCCAAGAGACCCAGTACTTC. It encodes CASSRSDFQETQYF.

The chain uses TRBV7-2 and TRBJ2-6; 7 bases match TRBD2. The CDR3 is made up of 16 amino acids. V was clipped by 6 bases and J by 0 bases; unmatched bases: 5. The germline gives CDR1 SGHTA, CDR2 FQGNSA. The chain's CDR3 is CASRGGGTSGANVLTF. DNA of the CDR3: TGTGCCAGCAGGGGCGGGGGTACCTCTGGGGCCAACGTCCTGACTTTC.

The chain joins TRBV5-6 to TRBJ2-5, with 9 bases identical to TRBD2. Germline CDR1 is SGHDT and CDR2 is YYEEEE. V shed 1 base and J 4 bases; nucleotides not matched to a gene: 5. The CDR3 has 15 residues. This CDR3 reads CASSLLRGGAETQYF. The DNA for the CDR3 is TGTGCCAGCAGCTTGTTGCGGGGGGGCGCAGAGACCCAGTACTTC.

The chain couples TRBV6-5 to TRBJ2-3; the D is unclear. Germline CDR1 and CDR2: MNHEY and SVGAGI. The CDR3 runs to 15 residues. V dropped 1 base and J dropped 0 bases, with 8 bases sitting between them. CDR3 protein: CASSYYVASTDTQYF. CDR3 sequence (DNA): TGTGCCAGCAGTTACTACGTAGCTAGCACAGATACGCAGTATTTT.

The chain links TRBV11-2 to TRBJ2-7, with 10 bases that match TRBD1. The CDR3 has 15 residues. Losses at the gene ends were 5 bases for V and 7 bases for J; bases not matched to a gene: 11. CDR1 SGHAT and CDR2 FQNNGV come from the germline V gene. CDR3 bases: TGTGCCAGCAGCCGTCGACAGGGGGCCGGTAGGGAGCAGTACTTC. Protein product: CASSRRQGAGREQYF.